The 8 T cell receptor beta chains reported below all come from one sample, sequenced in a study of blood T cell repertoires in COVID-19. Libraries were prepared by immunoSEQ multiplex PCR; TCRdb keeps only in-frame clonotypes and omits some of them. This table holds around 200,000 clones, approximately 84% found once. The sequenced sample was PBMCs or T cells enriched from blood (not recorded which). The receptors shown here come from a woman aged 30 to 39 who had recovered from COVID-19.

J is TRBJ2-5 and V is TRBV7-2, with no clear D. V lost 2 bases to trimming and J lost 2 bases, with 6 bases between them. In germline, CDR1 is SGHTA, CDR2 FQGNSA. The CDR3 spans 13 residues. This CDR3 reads CASSLTRQETQYF. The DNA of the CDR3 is TGTGCCAGCAGCTTAACTCGACAAGAGACCCAGTACTTC.

CDR3 DNA sequence: TGTGCCAGCAGCTGGGACAGGGAAACAACGGCCTATAATTCACCCCTCCACTTT. It yields the protein CASSWDRETTAYNSPLHF. The V gene is TRBV28, the J gene TRBJ1-6; TRBD1 matches 9 bases. The ends lost 6 bases at V and 2 bases at J; junction bases unmatched: 11. From germline, CDR1 is MDHEN and CDR2 SYDVKM. The CDR3 contains 18 residues.

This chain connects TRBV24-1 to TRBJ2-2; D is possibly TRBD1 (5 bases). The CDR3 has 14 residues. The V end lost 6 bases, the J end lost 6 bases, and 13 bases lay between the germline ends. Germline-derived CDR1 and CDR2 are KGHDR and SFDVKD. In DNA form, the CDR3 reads TGTGCCACCAGTAGGCAAGGGGCTGCCGGGGAGCTGTTTTTT. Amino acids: CATSRQGAAGELFF.

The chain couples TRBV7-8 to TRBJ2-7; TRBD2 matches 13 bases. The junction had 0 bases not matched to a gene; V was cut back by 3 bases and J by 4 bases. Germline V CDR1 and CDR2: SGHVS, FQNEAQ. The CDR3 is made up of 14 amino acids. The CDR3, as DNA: TGTGCCAGCAGCTTGGGACTAGCGGGATACGAGCAGTACGTC. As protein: CASSLGLAGYEQYV.

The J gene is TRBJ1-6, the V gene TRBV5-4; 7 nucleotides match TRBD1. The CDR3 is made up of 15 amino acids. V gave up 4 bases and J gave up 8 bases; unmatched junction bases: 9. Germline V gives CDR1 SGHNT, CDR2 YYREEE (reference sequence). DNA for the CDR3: TGTGCCAGCAGCACCCGACAGGGTGTGGATTCACCCCTCCACTTT. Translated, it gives CASSTRQGVDSPLHF.

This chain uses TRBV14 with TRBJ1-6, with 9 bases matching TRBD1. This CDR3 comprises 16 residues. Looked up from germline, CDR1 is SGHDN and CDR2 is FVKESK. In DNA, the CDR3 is TGTGTGGCGGACAGGGGTGTAACCGGTCGGGGATCACCCCTCCACTTT. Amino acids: CVADRGVTGRGSPLHF.

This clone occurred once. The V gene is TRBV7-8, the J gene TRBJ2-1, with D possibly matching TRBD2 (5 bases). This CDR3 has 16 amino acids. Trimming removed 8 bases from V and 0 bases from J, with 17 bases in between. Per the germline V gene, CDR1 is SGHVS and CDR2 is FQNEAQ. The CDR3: CASRRVRGSSYNEQFF. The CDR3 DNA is TGTGCCAGCCGGCGGGTTCGGGGTAGCTCCTACAATGAGCAGTTCTTC.

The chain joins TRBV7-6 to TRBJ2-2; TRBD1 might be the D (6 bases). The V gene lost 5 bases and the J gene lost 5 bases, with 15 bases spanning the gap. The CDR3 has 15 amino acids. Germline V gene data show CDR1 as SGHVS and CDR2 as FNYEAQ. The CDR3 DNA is TGTGCCAGCAGCCGCACAGGGTGGGATACCGGGGAGCTGTTTTTT. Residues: CASSRTGWDTGELFF.